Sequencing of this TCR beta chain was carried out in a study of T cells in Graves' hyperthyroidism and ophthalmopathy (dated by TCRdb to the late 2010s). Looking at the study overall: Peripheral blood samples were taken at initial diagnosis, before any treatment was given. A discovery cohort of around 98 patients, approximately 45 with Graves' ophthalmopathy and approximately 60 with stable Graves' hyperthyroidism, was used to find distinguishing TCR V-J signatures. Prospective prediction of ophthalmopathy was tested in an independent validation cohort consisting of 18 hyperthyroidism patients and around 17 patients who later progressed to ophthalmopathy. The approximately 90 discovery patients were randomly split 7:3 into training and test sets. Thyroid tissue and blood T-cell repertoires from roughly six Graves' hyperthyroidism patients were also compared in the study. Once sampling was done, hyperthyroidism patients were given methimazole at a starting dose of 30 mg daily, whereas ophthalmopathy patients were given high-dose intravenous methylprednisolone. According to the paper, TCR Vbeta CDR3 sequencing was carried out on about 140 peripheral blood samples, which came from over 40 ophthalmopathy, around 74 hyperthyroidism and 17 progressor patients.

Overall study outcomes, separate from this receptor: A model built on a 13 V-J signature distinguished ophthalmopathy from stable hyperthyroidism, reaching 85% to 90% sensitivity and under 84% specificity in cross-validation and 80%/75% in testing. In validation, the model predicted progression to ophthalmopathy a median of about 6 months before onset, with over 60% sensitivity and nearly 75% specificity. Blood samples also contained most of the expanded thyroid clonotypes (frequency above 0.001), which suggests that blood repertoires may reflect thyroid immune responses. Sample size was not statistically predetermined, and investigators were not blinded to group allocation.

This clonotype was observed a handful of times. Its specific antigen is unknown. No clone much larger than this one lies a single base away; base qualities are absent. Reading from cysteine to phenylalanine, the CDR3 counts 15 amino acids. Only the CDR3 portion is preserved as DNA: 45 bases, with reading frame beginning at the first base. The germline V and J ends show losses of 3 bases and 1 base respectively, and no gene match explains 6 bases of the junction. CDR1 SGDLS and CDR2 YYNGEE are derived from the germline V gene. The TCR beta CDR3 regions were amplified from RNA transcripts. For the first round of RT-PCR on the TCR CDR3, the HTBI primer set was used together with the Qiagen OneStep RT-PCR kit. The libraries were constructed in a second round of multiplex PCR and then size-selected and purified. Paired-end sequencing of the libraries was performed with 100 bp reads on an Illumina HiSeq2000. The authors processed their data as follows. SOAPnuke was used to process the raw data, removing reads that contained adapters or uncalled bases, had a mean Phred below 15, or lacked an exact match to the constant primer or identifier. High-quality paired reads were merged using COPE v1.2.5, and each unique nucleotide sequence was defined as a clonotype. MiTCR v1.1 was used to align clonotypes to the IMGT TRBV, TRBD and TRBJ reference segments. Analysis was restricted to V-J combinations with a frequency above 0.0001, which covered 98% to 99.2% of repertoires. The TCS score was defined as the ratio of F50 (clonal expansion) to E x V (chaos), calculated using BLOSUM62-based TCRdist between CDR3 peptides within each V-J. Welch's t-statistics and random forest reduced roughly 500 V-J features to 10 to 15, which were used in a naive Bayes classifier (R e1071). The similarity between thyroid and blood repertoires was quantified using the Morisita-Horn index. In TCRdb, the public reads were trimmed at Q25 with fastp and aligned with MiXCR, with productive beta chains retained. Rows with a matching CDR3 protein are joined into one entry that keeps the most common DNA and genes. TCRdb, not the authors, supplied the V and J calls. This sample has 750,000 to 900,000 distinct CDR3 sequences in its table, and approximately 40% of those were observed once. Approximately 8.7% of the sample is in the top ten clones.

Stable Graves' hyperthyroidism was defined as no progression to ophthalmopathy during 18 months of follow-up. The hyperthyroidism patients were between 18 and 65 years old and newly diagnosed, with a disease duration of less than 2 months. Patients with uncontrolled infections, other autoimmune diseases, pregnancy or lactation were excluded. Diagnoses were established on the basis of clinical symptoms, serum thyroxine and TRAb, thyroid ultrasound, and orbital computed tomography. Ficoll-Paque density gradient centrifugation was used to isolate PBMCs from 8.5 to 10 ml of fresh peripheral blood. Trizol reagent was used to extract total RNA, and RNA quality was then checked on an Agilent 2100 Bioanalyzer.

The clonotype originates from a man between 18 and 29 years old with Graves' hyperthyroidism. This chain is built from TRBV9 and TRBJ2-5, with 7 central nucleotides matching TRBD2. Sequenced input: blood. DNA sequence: TGTGCCAGCAGCGAGGCTAGCGGAGTCCAAGAGACCCAGTACTTC. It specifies CASSEASGVQETQYF.